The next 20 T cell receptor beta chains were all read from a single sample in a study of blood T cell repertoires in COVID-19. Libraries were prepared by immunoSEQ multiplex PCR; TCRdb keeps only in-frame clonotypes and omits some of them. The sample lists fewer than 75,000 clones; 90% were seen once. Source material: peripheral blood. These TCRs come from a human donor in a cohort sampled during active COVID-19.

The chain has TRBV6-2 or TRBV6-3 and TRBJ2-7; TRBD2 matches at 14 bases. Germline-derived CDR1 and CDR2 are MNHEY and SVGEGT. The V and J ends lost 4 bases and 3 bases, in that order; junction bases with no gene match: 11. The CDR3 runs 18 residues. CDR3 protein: CASSLGLAGGPRVYEQYF. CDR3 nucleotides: TGTGCCAGCAGTTTAGGACTAGCGGGAGGCCCTAGAGTCTACGAGCAGTACTTC.

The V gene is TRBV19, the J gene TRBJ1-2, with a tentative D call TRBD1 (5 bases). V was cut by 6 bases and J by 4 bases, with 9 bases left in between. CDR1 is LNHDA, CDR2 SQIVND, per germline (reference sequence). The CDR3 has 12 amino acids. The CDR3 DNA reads TGTGCCAGTAGATGGACACCCTATGGCTACACCTTC. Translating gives CASRWTPYGYTF.

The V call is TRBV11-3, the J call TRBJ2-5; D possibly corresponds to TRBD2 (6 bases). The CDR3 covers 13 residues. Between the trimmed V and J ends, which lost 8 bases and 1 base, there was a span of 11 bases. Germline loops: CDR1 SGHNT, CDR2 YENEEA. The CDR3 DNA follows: TGTGCCAGCCGCGGGAAAGCCCAAGAGACCCAGTACTTC. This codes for CASRGKAQETQYF.

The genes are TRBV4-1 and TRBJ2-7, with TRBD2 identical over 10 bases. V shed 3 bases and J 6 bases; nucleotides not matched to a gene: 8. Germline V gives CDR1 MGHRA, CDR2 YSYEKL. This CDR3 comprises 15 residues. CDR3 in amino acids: CASSHPGTSEREQYF. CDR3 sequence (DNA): TGCGCCAGCAGCCACCCCGGGACTAGCGAGCGCGAGCAGTACTTC.

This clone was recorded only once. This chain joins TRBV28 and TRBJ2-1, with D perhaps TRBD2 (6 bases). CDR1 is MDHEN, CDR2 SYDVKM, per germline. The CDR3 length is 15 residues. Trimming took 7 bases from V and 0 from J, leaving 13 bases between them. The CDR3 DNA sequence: TGTGCCAGCACCGCCGGAGGGTCCTCCTACAATGAGCAGTTCTTC. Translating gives CASTAGGSSYNEQFF.

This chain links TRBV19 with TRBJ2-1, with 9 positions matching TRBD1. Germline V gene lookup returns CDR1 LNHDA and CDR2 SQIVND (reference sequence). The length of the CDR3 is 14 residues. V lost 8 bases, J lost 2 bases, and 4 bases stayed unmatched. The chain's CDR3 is CASSRQGAYNEQFF. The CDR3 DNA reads TGTGCCAGTTCCCGACAGGGGGCCTACAATGAGCAGTTCTTC.

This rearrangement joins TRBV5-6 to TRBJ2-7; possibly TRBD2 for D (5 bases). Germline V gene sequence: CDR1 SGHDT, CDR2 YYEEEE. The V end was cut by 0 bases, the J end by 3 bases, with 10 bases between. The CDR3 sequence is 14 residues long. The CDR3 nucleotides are TGTGCCAGCAGCTTGGGGGGAGCTCTCTACGAGCAGTACTTC. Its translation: CASSLGGALYEQYF.

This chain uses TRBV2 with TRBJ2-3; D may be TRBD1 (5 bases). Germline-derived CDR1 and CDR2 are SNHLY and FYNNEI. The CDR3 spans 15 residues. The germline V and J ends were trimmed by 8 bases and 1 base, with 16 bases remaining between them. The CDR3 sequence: CASLSGQGGTDTQYF. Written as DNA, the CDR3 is TGTGCCAGCCTGTCTGGACAAGGAGGCACAGATACGCAGTATTTT.

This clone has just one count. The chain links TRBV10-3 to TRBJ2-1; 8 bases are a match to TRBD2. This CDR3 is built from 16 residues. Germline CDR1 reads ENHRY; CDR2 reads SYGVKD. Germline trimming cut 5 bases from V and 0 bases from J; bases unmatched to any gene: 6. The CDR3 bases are TGTGCCATCAGTACCCGTAGCGGGGACTCCTACAATGAGCAGTTCTTC. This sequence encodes CAISTRSGDSYNEQFF.

Here the CDR3 reads CASSVEGVAGVLDTQYF. The CDR3 nucleotides are TGTGCCAGCAGCGTAGAGGGAGTAGCGGGAGTCTTAGATACGCAGTATTTT. The chain has TRBV9 and TRBJ2-3; 9 bases are a match to TRBD2. Germline assignment: CDR1 SGDLS and CDR2 YYNGEE. Unmatched junction bases numbered 10, after V lost 0 bases and J lost 5 bases. This CDR3 region has 17 residues.

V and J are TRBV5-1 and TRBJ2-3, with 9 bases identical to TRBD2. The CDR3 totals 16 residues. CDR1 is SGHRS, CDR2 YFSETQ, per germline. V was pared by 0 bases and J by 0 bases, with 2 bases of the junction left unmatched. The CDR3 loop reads CASSLVLAGSTDTQYF. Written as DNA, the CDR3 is TGCGCCAGCAGCTTGGTTCTAGCGGGGAGCACAGATACGCAGTATTTT.

This CDR3 is CASRWTSGIISHDEQYF. CDR3 in DNA: TGTGCCAGCCGCTGGACTAGCGGGATCATTAGTCACGACGAGCAGTACTTC. The chain links TRBV11-2 to TRBJ2-7; 12 bases are shared with TRBD2. Germline CDR1 SGHAT, CDR2 FQNNGV. Trimming took 8 bases from V and 5 from J; bases not matched to a gene: 16. This CDR3 comprises 17 residues.

Here the CDR3 reads CASSPLAGGQVEQFF. CDR3 nucleotides: TGTGCCAGTAGTCCTCTAGCGGGAGGGCAGGTTGAGCAGTTCTTC. The V call is TRBV19, the J call TRBJ2-1; 12 bases are shared with TRBD2. Germline V lookup: CDR1 LNHDA, CDR2 SQIVND (reference sequence). The CDR3 spans 15 residues. V was clipped by 5 bases and J by 9 bases; unmatched bases: 8.

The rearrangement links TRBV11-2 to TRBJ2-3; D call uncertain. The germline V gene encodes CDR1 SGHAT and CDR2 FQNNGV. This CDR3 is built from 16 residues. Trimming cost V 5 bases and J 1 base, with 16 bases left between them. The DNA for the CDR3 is TGTGCCAGCAGCGTGGCTAGGTCAAGTGGCACAGATACGCAGTATTTT. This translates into CASSVARSSGTDTQYF.

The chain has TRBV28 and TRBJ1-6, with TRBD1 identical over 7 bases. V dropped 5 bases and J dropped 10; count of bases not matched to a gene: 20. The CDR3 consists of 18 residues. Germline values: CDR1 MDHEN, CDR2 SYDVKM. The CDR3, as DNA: TGTGCCAGCAGTCCTACCCATACGACAGGGATTGTCAGGTCACCCCTCCACTTT. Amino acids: CASSPTHTTGIVRSPLHF.

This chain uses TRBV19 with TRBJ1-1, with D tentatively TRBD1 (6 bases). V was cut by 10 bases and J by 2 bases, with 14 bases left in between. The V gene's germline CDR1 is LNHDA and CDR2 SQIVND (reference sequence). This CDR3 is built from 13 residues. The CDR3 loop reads CATRQEFNTEAFF. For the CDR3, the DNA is TGTGCCACAAGACAGGAATTCAACACTGAAGCTTTCTTT.

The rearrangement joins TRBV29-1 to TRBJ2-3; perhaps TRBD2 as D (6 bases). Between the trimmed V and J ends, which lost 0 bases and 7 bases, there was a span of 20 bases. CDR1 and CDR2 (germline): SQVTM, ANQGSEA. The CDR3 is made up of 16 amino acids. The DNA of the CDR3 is TGCAGCGTTGAAGATTTGCCGGGACTGAAAGCTTATACGCAGTATTTT. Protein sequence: CSVEDLPGLKAYTQYF.

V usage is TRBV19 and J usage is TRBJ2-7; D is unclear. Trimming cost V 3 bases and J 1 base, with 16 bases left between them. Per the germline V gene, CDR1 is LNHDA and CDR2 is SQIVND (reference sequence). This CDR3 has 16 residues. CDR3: CASSIDIDIGSYEQYF. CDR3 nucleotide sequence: TGTGCCAGTAGTATTGATATAGATATCGGGTCCTACGAGCAGTACTTC.

The CDR3 DNA is TGTGCCAGCAGCACCCTGAGTGGGGCCAACGTCCTGACTTTC. Its protein is CASSTLSGANVLTF. The chain joins TRBV27 to TRBJ2-6; D remains ambiguous. Germline loops: CDR1 MNHEY, CDR2 SMNVEV (reference sequence). Trimming shortened V by 6 bases and J by 3 bases, and 9 bases separated the two germline ends. The CDR3 length is 14 residues. Combining the CDR3 with reference TRBV27 and TRBJ2-6 gives the whole variable domain EAQVTQNPRYLITVTGKKLTVTCSQNMNHEYMSWYRQDPGLGLRQIYYSMNVEVTDKGDVPEGYKVSRKEKRNFPLILESPSPNQTSLYFCASSTLSGANVLTFGAGSRLTVL.

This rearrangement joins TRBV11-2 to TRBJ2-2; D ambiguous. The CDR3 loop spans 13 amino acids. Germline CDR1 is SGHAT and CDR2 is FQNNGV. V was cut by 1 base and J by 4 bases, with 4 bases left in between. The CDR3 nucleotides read TGTGCCAGCAGCTTAGTATCCACCGGGGAGCTGTTTTTT. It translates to CASSLVSTGELFF.